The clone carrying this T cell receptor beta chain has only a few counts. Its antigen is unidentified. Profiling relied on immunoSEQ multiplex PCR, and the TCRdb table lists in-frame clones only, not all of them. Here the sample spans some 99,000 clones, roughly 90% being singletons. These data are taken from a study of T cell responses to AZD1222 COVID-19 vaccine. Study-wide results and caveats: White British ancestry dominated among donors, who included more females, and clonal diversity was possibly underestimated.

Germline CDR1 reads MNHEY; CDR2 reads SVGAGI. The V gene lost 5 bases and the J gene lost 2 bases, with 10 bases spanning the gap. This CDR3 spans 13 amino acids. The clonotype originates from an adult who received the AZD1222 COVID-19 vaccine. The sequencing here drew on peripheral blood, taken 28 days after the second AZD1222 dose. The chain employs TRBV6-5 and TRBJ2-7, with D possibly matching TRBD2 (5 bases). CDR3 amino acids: CASSLGATYEQYF. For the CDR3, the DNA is TGTGCCAGCAGTCTGGGAGCCACCTACGAGCAGTACTTC.